This T cell receptor (beta chain) was identified during a study of blood T cell repertoires in COVID-19. The wider study: COVID-19 samples collected from the United States, Italy and Spain covered acute and convalescent phases. Sample material is recorded as cDNA or gDNA derived from T cells, B-cell-depleted T cells, or PBMCs.

This CDR3 is 15 amino acids long. The ends lost 3 bases at V and 6 bases at J; junction bases unmatched: 9. The germline V gene encodes CDR1 SGDLS and CDR2 YYNGEE. Enrollment of patients from Seattle took place during active infection, with longitudinal follow-up. In the original analysis: Scientists estimated how many nucleated cells there were by amplifying reference gene primers. Clones were read by immunoSEQ multiplex PCR, and TCRdb kept only the in-frame ones, dropping some. V, J and clone size derive from that table, while D and trimming were established from the DNA sequence. The sample shows approximately 110,000 clones, about 90% of them seen only once.

Sequenced input: peripheral blood. The TCR sequence derives from a man in his fifties with COVID-19, enrolled during active disease. The V gene is TRBV9, the J gene TRBJ2-3, with 8 nucleotides matching TRBD2. This chain's CDR3 is CASSAGGLAGDTQYF. The CDR3 DNA reads TGTGCCAGCAGCGCCGGTGGACTAGCTGGGGATACGCAGTATTTT.